A single TCR beta chain is shown here with its context. The data were obtained in a study of naive and memory T cell subsets. An equimolar mix of two oligonucleotides served as the beta constant-region primer for TRBC1 and TRBC2. An oligonucleotide with the SP2 primer and a 12-nucleotide UMI was ligated to the cDNA 3' end. From the UMI-ligation and nested PCR reads, TCRdb called clonotypes with MiXCR, one entry per CDR3 protein. The sample comprises 32,000 or so distinct CDR3 sequences, about an eighth of which are singletons, and 22% rests with the top ten. Trimming removed 0 bases from V and 0 bases from J, with 16 bases in between. Per the germline V gene, CDR1 is SGHDN and CDR2 is FVKESK. The CDR3 totals 18 residues.

This chain connects TRBV14 to TRBJ2-3; unclear D gene. The sample taken for sequencing was effector memory CD4+ T cells from blood. Indicated subset: effector memory, CD45RA- CD27-. This TCR derives from a human donor in good health. The CDR3 DNA follows: TGTGCCAGCAGCCAAGATAACCCCCTGAAAACCAGCACAGATACGCAGTATTTT. It codes for CASSQDNPLKTSTDTQYF.